Following are 23 T cell receptor beta chains from one sample sequenced in a study of blood T cell repertoires in COVID-19 (dated by TCRdb to 2020 to 2022). Libraries were built with the immunoSEQ multiplex PCR assay. The clones in this table, taken by TCRdb from immuneACCESS, are in-frame only. Not every clone is retained; where verified, under half of the shortfall comes from an unresolved V gene, and the cause of the rest is unknown. This sample has under 150,000 clones in its table, and around four fifths of those were observed once. The top ten clonotypes cover about 3.2% of the sample. Sequencing was performed on peripheral blood. The origin of the receptors is a woman between 35 and 50 years old with active or convalescent COVID-19.

The chain couples TRBV15 to TRBJ1-6; 8 nucleotides match TRBD1. The V gene's germline CDR1 is LNHNV and CDR2 YYDKDF (reference sequence). V trimming: 2 bases; J trimming: 8 bases; junction bases outside the gene matches: 5. The CDR3 has 15 residues. CDR3 in amino acids: CATSRPTGEDSPLHF. Here the CDR3 DNA reads TGTGCCACCAGCAGACCGACAGGGGAGGATTCACCCCTCCACTTT.

The chain combines TRBV2 with TRBJ1-1; 7 bases are shared with TRBD1. The CDR3 length is 15 residues. After removal of 6 bases from V and 1 base from J, the junction contained 8 bases not matched to a gene. Germline lookup yields CDR1 SNHLY and CDR2 FYNNEI. The CDR3: CASSQQGTGNTEAFF. DNA of the CDR3: TGTGCCAGCAGCCAACAGGGGACGGGGAACACTGAAGCTTTCTTT.

This clone appeared once. V and J are TRBV3-1 (or the pseudogene TRBV3-2) and TRBJ1-2; D might be TRBD1 (6 bases). CDR3 size: 15 residues. The V end was cut by 3 bases, the J end by 2 bases, with 13 bases between. Germline V CDR1 and CDR2: LGHDT, YNNKEL (reference sequence). The CDR3 spells CASSQRDILNYGYTF. For the CDR3, the DNA is TGTGCCAGCAGCCAGAGGGACATCCTCAACTATGGCTACACCTTC.

The rearrangement uses TRBV28 and TRBJ1-5, with D possibly matching TRBD1 (6 bases). The CDR3 runs 17 residues. Trimming left V 6 bases short and J 1 base short, with 19 bases between. Germline lookup yields CDR1 MDHEN and CDR2 SYDVKM. CDR3 protein: CASSSRKGRGSNQPQHF. DNA of the CDR3: TGTGCCAGCAGCTCGAGAAAGGGCAGGGGCAGCAATCAGCCCCAGCATTTT.

This clone was seen just once. This sequence joins TRBV28 and TRBJ2-4; weak D call: TRBD2 (5 bases). The CDR3 has 15 residues. CDR1 and CDR2 from the germline V gene are MDHEN and SYDVKM. The V end was cut by 7 bases, the J end by 0 bases, with 13 bases between. The CDR3 loop is CASTTSGLAKNIQYF. CDR3 DNA: TGTGCCAGCACCACGTCAGGACTAGCCAAAAACATTCAGTACTTC. The whole variable domain, filled in from reference TRBV28 and TRBJ2-4, reads DVKVTQSSRYLVKRTGEKVFLECVQDMDHENMFWYRQDPGLGLRLIYFSYDVKMKEKGDIPEGYSVSREKKERFSLILESASTNQTSMYLCASTTSGLAKNIQYFGAGTRLSVL.

V and J are TRBV29-1 and TRBJ1-1; unclear D gene. Deletions cut 6 bases from V and 5 bases from J, with 13 bases between. Germline CDR1 is SQVTM and CDR2 is ANQGSEA. The CDR3 sequence is 12 residues long. DNA for the CDR3: TGCAGCGTGCGCCTCCTAAAGACTGAAGCTTTCTTT. Translated: CSVRLLKTEAFF.

This chain joins TRBV10-1 and TRBJ2-2; 9 nucleotides match TRBD1. V gave up 6 bases and J gave up 4 bases; unmatched junction bases: 9. The germline gives CDR1 WNHNN, CDR2 SYGVQD (reference sequence). This CDR3 has 16 residues. In nucleotides, the CDR3 is TGCGCCAGCAGAGGAGCCGGGACAGGGCCCACCGGGGAGCTGTTTTTT. This encodes CASRGAGTGPTGELFF.

The J gene is TRBJ1-1, the V gene TRBV30; D may be TRBD1 (6 bases). The length of the CDR3 is 14 residues. Trimming shortened V by 0 bases and J by 3 bases, and 11 bases separated the two germline ends. The germline V gene has CDR1 GTSNPN and CDR2 SVGIG (reference sequence). The chain's CDR3 is CAWSVSGADTEAFF. DNA of the CDR3: TGTGCCTGGAGTGTATCAGGGGCAGACACTGAAGCTTTCTTT.

The rearrangement joins TRBV6-6 to TRBJ1-2, with TRBD1 identical over 7 bases. CDR1 and CDR2 from the germline V gene are MNHNY and SVGAGI (reference sequence). CDR3 length equals 14 residues. V lost 6 bases to trimming and J lost 5 bases; unmatched junction nucleotides: 9. Here the CDR3 reads CASSPTGIGYGYTF. DNA for the CDR3: TGTGCCAGCAGCCCGACAGGGATCGGGTATGGCTACACCTTC.

This clone showed up just once. The chain couples TRBV5-3 to TRBJ2-1; no clear D. TRBV5-3 is an ORF; its function is uncertain. This CDR3 has 16 residues. Trimming cost V 2 bases and J 7 bases, with 19 bases left between them. CDR3 protein: CARSFQELGPRNEQFF. The CDR3 nucleotides are TGTGCCAGAAGCTTTCAGGAATTAGGCCCAAGAAATGAGCAGTTCTTC.

This clone was counted only a few times. The chain couples TRBV2 to TRBJ1-5; D possibly corresponds to TRBD1 (6 bases). Trimming shortened V by 5 bases and J by 4 bases, and 9 bases separated the two germline ends. CDR1 is SNHLY and CDR2 is FYNNEI in the germline V gene. The CDR3 extends over 13 amino acids. CDR3 sequence: CASSSDRNQPQHF. The CDR3 nucleotides are TGTGCCAGCAGTTCTGACAGGAATCAGCCCCAGCATTTT.

This sequence joins TRBV27 and TRBJ2-7; possibly TRBD1 for D (6 bases). Deletions cut 10 bases from V and 0 bases from J, with 16 bases between. CDR3 size: 14 residues. CDR1 is MNHEY, CDR2 SMNVEV, per germline (reference sequence). The CDR3 coding sequence is TGTGCCACCAGCCGGGAAGGGGGCTCCTACGAGCAGTACTTC. It specifies CATSREGGSYEQYF.

As DNA, the CDR3 is TGTGCCAGCTCACCGAATGAGCTAGCGGGGCCCTACGAGCAGTACTTC. It yields the protein CASSPNELAGPYEQYF. The genes are TRBV18 and TRBJ2-7; 9 nucleotides agree with TRBD2. The V gene end was trimmed by 3 bases and the J gene end by 2 bases; junction bases not matched to a gene: 8. CDR3 length: 16 amino acids. The germline gives CDR1 KGHSH, CDR2 LQKENI.

This chain joins TRBV6-5 and TRBJ2-3, with D tentatively TRBD2 (5 bases). From germline, CDR1 is MNHEY and CDR2 SVGAGI. The CDR3 has 14 amino acids. The ends were cut back, 7 bases at V and 3 bases at J, with 14 bases in the middle. The DNA for the CDR3 is TGTGCCAGCACCTCGGCGAGGGCTACAGATACGCAGTATTTT. This sequence encodes CASTSARATDTQYF.

The gene calls are TRBV5-1 and TRBJ2-3; 12 nucleotides agree with TRBD2. CDR1 is SGHRS and CDR2 is YFSETQ in the germline V gene. This CDR3 comprises 18 residues. V was pared by 4 bases and J by 4 bases, with 13 bases of the junction left unmatched. This chain's CDR3 is CASSPGIRLAGASDTQYF. In nucleotides, the CDR3 is TGCGCCAGCAGCCCCGGGATCAGACTAGCGGGGGCATCAGATACGCAGTATTTT. The full variable domain, completed using reference TRBV5-1 and TRBJ2-3, is KAGVTQTPRYLIKTRGQQVTLSCSPISGHRSVSWYQQTPGQGLQFLFEYFSETQRNKGNFPGRFSGRQFSNSRSEMNVSTLELGDSALYLCASSPGIRLAGASDTQYFGPGTRLTVL.

V is TRBV6-5 and J is TRBJ1-3, with D perhaps matching TRBD1 (5 bases). In germline, CDR1 is MNHEY, CDR2 SVGAGI. This CDR3 is 15 amino acids long. Trimming pared 6 bases from V and 0 bases from J, leaving 12 bases between. The CDR3 nucleotides read TGTGCCAGCAGAGGTGGACAAGGCTCTGGAAACACCATATATTTT. Amino acids: CASRGGQGSGNTIYF.

This clone has just one count. Other DNA sequences from this sample encode an identical CDR3 as well. The V call is TRBV11-2, the J call TRBJ1-1; a possible D gene is TRBD1 (5 bases). In germline, CDR1 is SGHAT, CDR2 FQNNGV. Trimming took off 4 bases at V and 5 bases at J, with 5 bases between the two ends. CDR3 length: 11 residues. CDR3 residues: CASSSGTEAFF. The DNA for the CDR3 is TGTGCCAGCAGCTCAGGGACTGAAGCTTTCTTT.

This clone was counted only a few times. The gene calls are TRBV27 and TRBJ1-5; D is ambiguous. Germline V gene sequence: CDR1 MNHEY, CDR2 SMNVEV (reference sequence). Trimming removed 8 bases from V and 0 bases from J, with 11 bases in between. The CDR3 contains 14 residues. The CDR3 protein is CASRSPYSNQPQHF. The CDR3 DNA follows: TGTGCCAGCCGGTCCCCTTATAGCAATCAGCCCCAGCATTTT.

The CDR3 loop is CAIRPAGYGYTF. Written as DNA, the CDR3 is TGTGCCATCAGGCCGGCAGGGTATGGCTACACCTTC. The chain carries TRBV10-3 and TRBJ1-2; D may be TRBD1 (5 bases). Germline V lookup: CDR1 ENHRY, CDR2 SYGVKD. The V end lost 6 bases, the J end lost 5 bases, and 10 bases lay between the germline ends. The CDR3 loop spans 12 amino acids.

The chain has TRBV10-1 and TRBJ1-2, with TRBD1 matching 10 bases. With V trimmed by 6 bases and J by 7 bases, 11 bases remained unmatched. The CDR3 has 15 residues. Germline CDR1 is WNHNN and CDR2 is SYGVQD (reference sequence). The CDR3 DNA reads TGCGCCAGCAGCGCCTCCGGGACAGGGGAGGCTGGCTACACCTTC. Protein product: CASSASGTGEAGYTF.

The chain combines TRBV5-6 with TRBJ2-3; tentative D call: TRBD2 (6 bases). Between the trimmed V and J ends, which lost 1 base and 2 bases, there was a span of 14 bases. CDR3 length: 16 amino acids. The germline V gene has CDR1 SGHDT and CDR2 YYEEEE. The CDR3 protein is CASSLFQRRDTDTQYF. The CDR3 nucleotides read TGTGCCAGCAGCTTGTTCCAGCGGAGGGACACAGATACGCAGTATTTT.

This clone occurred a few times. The CDR3 region is CASSLAGRGNQPQHF. In DNA, the CDR3 is TGTGCCAGCAGCTTAGCGGGCAGGGGGAATCAGCCCCAGCATTTT. The rearrangement uses TRBV7-2 and TRBJ1-5; 7 nucleotides align to TRBD1. V shed 0 bases and J 4 bases; nucleotides not matched to a gene: 3. CDR3 length: 15 residues. The V gene's germline CDR1 is SGHTA and CDR2 FQGNSA. Combining the CDR3 with reference TRBV7-2 and TRBJ1-5 gives the whole variable domain GAGVSQSPSNKVTEKGKDVELRCDPISGHTALYWYRQSLGQGLEFLIYFQGNSAPDKSGLPSDRFSAERTGGSVSTLTIQRTQQEDSAVYLCASSLAGRGNQPQHFGDGTRLSIL.

DNA of the CDR3: TGTGCCAGTAGTATAGTCAGGGTCCAAGGGCCCCAGCATTTT. Its translation: CASSIVRVQGPQHF. The chain uses TRBV19 and TRBJ1-5; D perhaps matches TRBD1 (5 bases). This CDR3 is 14 amino acids long. Between the trimmed V and J ends, which lost 1 base and 9 bases, there was a span of 13 bases. Germline CDR1 is LNHDA and CDR2 is SQIVND (reference sequence).